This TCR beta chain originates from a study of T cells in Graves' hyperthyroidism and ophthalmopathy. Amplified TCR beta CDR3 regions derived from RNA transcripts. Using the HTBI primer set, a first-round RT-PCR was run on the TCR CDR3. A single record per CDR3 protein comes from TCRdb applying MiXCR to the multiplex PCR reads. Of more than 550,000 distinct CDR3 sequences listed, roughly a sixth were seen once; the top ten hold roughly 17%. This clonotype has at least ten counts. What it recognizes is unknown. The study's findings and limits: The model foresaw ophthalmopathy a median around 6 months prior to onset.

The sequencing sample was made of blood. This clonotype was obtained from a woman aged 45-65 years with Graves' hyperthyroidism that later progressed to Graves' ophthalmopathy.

The DNA for the CDR3 is TGCGCCAGCAGCTTGGAAGAACTAGCGGGTAGGACAGATACGCAGTATTTT. Its translation: CASSLEELAGRTDTQYF. This sequence joins TRBV5-1 and TRBJ2-3; 9 bases agree with TRBD2. CDR3 size: 17 residues. In germline, CDR1 is SGHRS, CDR2 YFSETQ. Germline trimming cut 0 bases from V and 3 bases from J; bases unmatched to any gene: 8.